The 9 T cell receptor beta chains below come from one sample, sequenced in a study of regulatory T cells in long-lasting Graves disease (dated by TCRdb to the early 2020s). Library generation was performed with multiplex PCR. Sequenced on an Illumina HiSeq 4000. CDR3 regions were amplified by Arm-PCR with iRepertoire HTBI primers to construct TCR beta libraries. In TCRdb, the public reads were trimmed at Q25 with fastp and aligned with MiXCR, with productive beta chains retained. Rows matching on CDR3 protein sequence are summarized as one entry with the most common DNA and genes. In all, the sample holds 500,000 to 800,000 distinct CDR3 sequences, and 25% to 35% of those were seen once. 42% of the sample is in the top ten clones. Per the publication, the time point label means: persistent/refractory GD, antithyroid drugs over 5 years with positive TRAb. For both TCR sequencing and RNA sequencing, RNA was extracted from PBMCs in TRIzol.

Source: peripheral blood mononuclear cells (PBMCs), taken when the disease was refractory, from a patient treated with antithyroid drugs. Receptors were obtained from a female donor with Graves disease.

This chain uses TRBV4-1 with TRBJ1-2; D remains ambiguous. CDR1 is MGHRA, CDR2 YSYEKL, per germline. V was trimmed by 4 bases and J by 3 bases, leaving 15 bases between them. This CDR3 is 15 amino acids long. In DNA form, the CDR3 reads TGCGCCAGCAGCCTGACTCGGGGTCCGGACTATGGCTACACCTTC. The encoded protein is CASSLTRGPDYGYTF.

The chain links TRBV10-2 to TRBJ1-5, with 7 bases aligning to TRBD1. CDR3 length: 14 amino acids. The J segment lost 7 bases and the V segment lost 6 bases, leaving 9 bases of the junction unmatched. The germline gives CDR1 WSHSY, CDR2 SAAADI. CDR3 sequence (DNA): TGCGCCAGCAGGGGACAGTCGGGGGGACAGCCCCAGCATTTT. Protein sequence: CASRGQSGGQPQHF.

The V and J genes are TRBV7-9 and TRBJ2-7, with no clear D. The CDR3 has 16 residues. The ends were cut back, 1 base at V and 4 bases at J, with 17 bases in the middle. Germline V CDR1 and CDR2: SEHNR, FQNEAQ (reference sequence). CDR3 in DNA: TGTGCCAGCAGCTTAGTAGCAACTACTACCCTATACGAGCAGTACTTC. Its translation is CASSLVATTTLYEQYF.

This clonotype showed up many times. The chain has TRBV12-3 or TRBV12-4 and TRBJ1-5; D is undetermined. This CDR3 region has 14 residues. Trimming left V 3 bases short and J 1 base short, with 7 bases between. The CDR3 sequence is CASSFGWSNQPQHF. CDR3 bases: TGTGCCAGCAGTTTCGGTTGGAGCAATCAGCCCCAGCATTTT.

The chain uses TRBV7-3 and TRBJ2-2, with D uncertain. The CDR3 runs 12 residues. The V gene lost 3 bases and the J gene lost 8 bases, with 7 bases spanning the gap. In germline, CDR1 is SGHTA, CDR2 FQGTGA. In DNA form, the CDR3 reads TGTGCCAGCAGCTTGCTTTTTGGGGAGCTGTTTTTT. Protein sequence: CASSLLFGELFF.

The chain is built from TRBV19 and TRBJ2-2, with 10 nucleotides matching TRBD2. The ends lost 5 bases at V and 5 bases at J; junction bases unmatched: 8. This CDR3 is 16 amino acids long. Germline V gives CDR1 LNHDA, CDR2 SQIVND (reference sequence). This CDR3 is CASSPSGSGGTGELFF. In DNA form, the CDR3 reads TGTGCCAGTAGTCCTAGCGGGAGTGGGGGAACCGGGGAGCTGTTTTTT.

The chain links TRBV29-1 to TRBJ1-4; no definite D call. V lost 5 bases to trimming and J lost 0 bases, with 10 bases between them. Germline lookup yields CDR1 SQVTM and CDR2 ANQGSEA. The CDR3 spans 14 residues. CDR3 bases: TGCAGCGTTTCCCCCGCCACAACTAATGAAAAACTGTTTTTT. Protein sequence: CSVSPATTNEKLFF.

There are a few counts of this clonotype. The chain's CDR3 is CATSFRGPQPQHF. The CDR3 nucleotides read TGTGCCACCAGCTTCAGGGGGCCTCAGCCCCAGCATTTT. The gene calls are TRBV15 and TRBJ1-5; TRBD1 agrees at 8 bases. V lost 5 bases, J lost 6 bases, and 3 bases stayed unmatched. Germline loops: CDR1 LNHNV, CDR2 YYDKDF (reference sequence). The CDR3 is 13 residues long.

J is TRBJ1-2 and V is TRBV12-3 or TRBV12-4, with D possibly being TRBD1 (5 bases). Trimming took off 6 bases at V and 4 bases at J, with 12 bases between the two ends. The CDR3 totals 13 residues. CDR3 region: CASRVWGFYGYTF. DNA of the CDR3: TGTGCCAGCAGGGTCTGGGGGTTCTATGGCTACACCTTC.